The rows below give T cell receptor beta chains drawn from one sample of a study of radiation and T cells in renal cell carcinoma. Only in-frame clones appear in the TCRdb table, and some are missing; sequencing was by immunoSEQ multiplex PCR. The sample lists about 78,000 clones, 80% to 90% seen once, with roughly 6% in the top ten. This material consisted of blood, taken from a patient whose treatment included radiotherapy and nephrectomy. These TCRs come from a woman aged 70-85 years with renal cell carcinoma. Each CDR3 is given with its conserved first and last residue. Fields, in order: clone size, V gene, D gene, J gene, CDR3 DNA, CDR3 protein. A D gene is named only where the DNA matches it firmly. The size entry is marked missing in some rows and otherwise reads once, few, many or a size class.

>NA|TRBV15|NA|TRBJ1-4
TGTGCCACCTTGGACAGTGAAAAACTGTTTTTT
CATLDSEKLFF
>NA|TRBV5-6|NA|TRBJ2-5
TGTGCCAGCAGCTTTTTGGAGACCCAGTACTTC
CASSFLETQYF
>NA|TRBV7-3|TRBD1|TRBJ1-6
TGTGCCAGCAGCTTAGGCCCAGGGGGAGTTTCACCCCTCCACTTT
CASSLGPGGVSPLHF
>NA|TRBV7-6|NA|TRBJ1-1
TGTGCCAGCAGCTCAGACGGGGGCACTGAAGCTTTCTTT
CASSSDGGTEAFF
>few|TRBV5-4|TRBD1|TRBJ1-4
TGTGCCAGCAGCTTGGCCCCAGGGGGAACTAATGAAAAACTGTTTTTT
CASSLAPGGTNEKLFF
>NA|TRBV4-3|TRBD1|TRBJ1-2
TGCGCCAGCAGCCAAGATCCCCACATGACAGGGGGCCTTAACTATGGCTACACCTTC
CASSQDPHMTGGLNYGYTF
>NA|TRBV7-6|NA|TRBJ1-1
TGTGCCAGCAGCTTGAAAGACACTGAAGCTTTCTTT
CASSLKDTEAFF
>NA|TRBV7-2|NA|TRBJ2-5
TGTGCCAGCAGCTTAGTCCCGAGGGAGACCCAGTACTTC
CASSLVPRETQYF
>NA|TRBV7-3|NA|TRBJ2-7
TGTGCCAGCAGCCTGAGGCGAGGTAGCGGTTATAATTACGAGCAGTACTTC
CASSLRRGSGYNYEQYF
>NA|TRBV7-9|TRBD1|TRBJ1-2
TGTGCCAGCAGCCCTCGACAGGGGTTAGACTATGGCTACACCTTC
CASSPRQGLDYGYTF
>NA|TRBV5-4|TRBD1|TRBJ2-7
TGTGCCAGCAGCTTGCAGGGGGCGAGTGGAGAGCAGTACTTC
CASSLQGASGEQYF
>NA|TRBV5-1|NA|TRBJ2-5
TGCGCCAGCAGCTTTCCCCTAAAGGAGACCCAGTACTTC
CASSFPLKETQYF
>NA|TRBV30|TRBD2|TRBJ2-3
TGTGCCTGGACTAGCGGGGGCACAGATACGCAGTATTTT
CAWTSGGTDTQYF
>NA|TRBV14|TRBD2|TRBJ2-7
TGTGCCAGCAGCCGAGCTGCTAGCGGCTCCTACGAGCAGTACTTC
CASSRAASGSYEQYF
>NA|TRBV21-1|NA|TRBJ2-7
TGTGCCAGCAGCAGGCTGACAGGGAGCTACGAGCAGTACTTC
CASSRLTGSYEQYF
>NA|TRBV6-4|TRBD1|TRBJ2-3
TGTGCCAGCAGTGACGAAGGACAGGGTCGGCATACGCAGTATTTT
CASSDEGQGRHTQYF
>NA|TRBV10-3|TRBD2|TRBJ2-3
TGTGCCATCAGTGAGCGAGCTAGCGGGGGGGAACCAGATACGCAGTATTTT
CAISERASGGEPDTQYF
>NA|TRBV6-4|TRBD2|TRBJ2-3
TGTGCCACCCGTCTGGGGGGGACAGATACGCAGTATTTT
CATRLGGTDTQYF
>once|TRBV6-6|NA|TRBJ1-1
TGTGCCAGCAGTTACTCTGGCCCGGGGACTGAAGCTTTCTTT
CASSYSGPGTEAFF
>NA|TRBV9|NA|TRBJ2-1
TGTGCCAGCAGCAAAAGGTCTAGCGTATACAATGAGCAGTTCTTC
CASSKRSSVYNEQFF
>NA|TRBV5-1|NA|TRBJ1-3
TGCGCCAGCAGCTTGGAGGTCGGGAACTCCGGAAACACCATATATTTT
CASSLEVGNSGNTIYF
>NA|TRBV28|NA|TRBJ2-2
TGTGCCAGCAGACGGGGGACGAACACCGGGGAGCTGTTTTTT
CASRRGTNTGELFF
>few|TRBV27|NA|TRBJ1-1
TGTGCCAGCAGTTCACCACAGGGTACTGAAGCTTTCTTT
CASSSPQGTEAFF
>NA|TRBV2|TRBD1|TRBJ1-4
TGTGCCAGCAGTTTGGGACAGATGAATAATGAAAAACTGTTTTTT
CASSLGQMNNEKLFF
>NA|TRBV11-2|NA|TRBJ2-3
TGTGCCAGCAGCTTAGACGGAGCTAGCACAGATACGCAGTATTTT
CASSLDGASTDTQYF
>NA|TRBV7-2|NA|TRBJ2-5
TGTGCCAGCAGGAGAGCAGGGGGGCCGGGGGAGACCCAGTACTTC
CASRRAGGPGETQYF
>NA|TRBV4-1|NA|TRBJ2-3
TGCGCCAGCAGCCATGCAGATATGGGTTTCACAGATACGCAGTATTTT
CASSHADMGFTDTQYF
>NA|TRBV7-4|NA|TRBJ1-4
TGTGCCAGCAGCTTAGATCGGAGGCCACAGCCCACAACGGTACTGTTTTTT
CASSLDRRPQPTTVLFF
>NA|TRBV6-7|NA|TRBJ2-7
TGTGCCAGCCCCGGACGGGGGAAGGTGTCTTCGGGCCCCGAGCAGTACTTC
CASPGRGKVSSGPEQYF
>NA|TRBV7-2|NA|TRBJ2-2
TGTGCCAGCAGCCGGGACACTAGGAACACCGGGGAGCTGTTTTTT
CASSRDTRNTGELFF
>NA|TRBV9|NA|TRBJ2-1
TGTGCCAGCAGCCCTGGCCGGGTTTACACTGAGCAGTTCTTC
CASSPGRVYTEQFF
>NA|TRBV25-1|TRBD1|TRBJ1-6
TGTGCCAGCAGTGGGGACAGGGGAAATAATTCACCCCTCCACTTT
CASSGDRGNNSPLHF
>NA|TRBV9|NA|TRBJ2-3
TGTGCCAGCAGCGTAGAAACACCCCCAGATACGCAGTATTTT
CASSVETPPDTQYF
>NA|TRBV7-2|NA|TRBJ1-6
TGTGCCAGCAGCTTGGATACAGGGTCCTATAATTCACCCCTCCACTTT
CASSLDTGSYNSPLHF
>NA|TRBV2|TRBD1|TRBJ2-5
TGTGCCAGCAGCCTGACAGGGGGCGGCGAGACCCAGTACTTC
CASSLTGGGETQYF
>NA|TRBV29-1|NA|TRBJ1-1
TGCAGCGTTGAGGGGGGCTGGGCTGAAGCTTTCTTT
CSVEGGWAEAFF
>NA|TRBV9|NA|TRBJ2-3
TGTGCCAGCAGCGTACTCCCCTTTAGCACAGATACGCAGTATTTT
CASSVLPFSTDTQYF